Below, 24 T cell receptor beta chains from the same sample are listed, as sequenced in a study of blood T cell repertoires in COVID-19. The table came from immunoSEQ multiplex PCR; TCRdb's copy has only in-frame clones and leaves some out. The table shows 150,000 to 200,000 clones, with just over 85% occurring only once. Sequencing was carried out using peripheral blood. The receptors were gathered from a man between 60 and 75 years old with acute or convalescent COVID-19.

The CDR3 reads CASSYSPNEKLFF. In nucleotides, the CDR3 is TGCGCCAGCAGCTACTCCCCTAATGAAAAACTGTTTTTT. The chain couples TRBV5-1 to TRBJ1-4; D remains ambiguous. CDR1 and CDR2 from the germline V gene are SGHRS and YFSETQ. The CDR3 runs 13 residues. Deletions cut 3 bases from V and 3 bases from J, with 6 bases between.

V gene TRBV13 combines with J gene TRBJ2-7; perhaps TRBD2 as D (5 bases). The CDR3 consists of 16 residues. The V end lost 5 bases, the J end lost 0 bases, and 17 bases lay between the germline ends. Germline V lookup: CDR1 PRHDT, CDR2 FYEKMQ (reference sequence). CDR3 DNA sequence: TGTGCCAGCAGCACCCTCAGGCGGGCGAGCTCCTACGAGCAGTACTTC. It encodes CASSTLRRASSYEQYF.

This clone was seen once. The CDR3 reads CASSPPTGVNTGELFF. CDR3 coding DNA: TGTGCCAGCAGCCCGCCTACAGGGGTGAACACCGGGGAGCTGTTTTTT. The chain joins TRBV7-3 to TRBJ2-2; TRBD1 aligns across 7 bases. V trimming: 5 bases; J trimming: 1 base; junction bases outside the gene matches: 7. CDR3 size: 16 residues. Germline V gives CDR1 SGHTA, CDR2 FQGTGA.

The chain carries TRBV25-1 and TRBJ2-1; 7 nucleotides line up with TRBD2. Losses at the gene ends were 5 bases for V and 1 base for J; bases not matched to a gene: 2. The CDR3 loop spans 14 amino acids. CDR1 and CDR2 from the germline V gene are MGHDK and SYGVNS. CDR3 DNA: TGTGCCAGCAGTATCGGGGGGTCCTACAATGAGCAGTTCTTC. Translation: CASSIGGSYNEQFF.

This chain connects TRBV30 to TRBJ1-2, with TRBD1 as a possible D gene (5 bases). V was trimmed by 5 bases and J by 2 bases, leaving 9 bases between them. Per the germline V gene, CDR1 is GTSNPN and CDR2 is SVGIG (reference sequence). This CDR3 region has 12 residues. The CDR3 DNA reads TGTGCCTGGTACAGACAGAACTATGGCTACACCTTC. Encoded protein: CAWYRQNYGYTF.

J is TRBJ2-5 and V is TRBV7-9; TRBD2 matches at 13 bases. Germline CDR1 and CDR2: SEHNR and FQNEAQ (reference sequence). This CDR3 contains 17 residues. V was pared by 4 bases and J by 5 bases, with 10 bases of the junction left unmatched. The CDR3 DNA sequence: TGTGCCAGCAGCTCGAGACTAGCGGGAGGTGGTGTGGAGACCCAGTACTTC. This sequence encodes CASSSRLAGGGVETQYF.

The count of this clone is one. The V gene is TRBV11-2, the J gene TRBJ1-3; unclear D gene. This CDR3 is built from 14 residues. The V end lost 0 bases, the J end lost 0 bases, and 3 bases lay between the germline ends. Germline lookup yields CDR1 SGHAT and CDR2 FQNNGV. In nucleotides, the CDR3 is TGTGCCAGCAGCTTAGATAGCTCTGGAAACACCATATATTTT. This encodes CASSLDSSGNTIYF.

J is TRBJ2-7 and V is TRBV7-8, with D possibly being TRBD2 (5 bases). Per germline, CDR1 SGHVS and CDR2 FQNEAQ. Trimming stripped 5 bases from V and 6 bases from J, with 11 bases between. The CDR3 is made up of 12 amino acids. In nucleotides, the CDR3 is TGTGCCAGCAGCCCCCTACGGGGCGAGCAGTACTTC. It translates to CASSPLRGEQYF.

The rearrangement joins TRBV15 to TRBJ1-1; no reliable D call. This CDR3 spans 15 amino acids. With 1 base removed from V and 0 bases from J, the gap between germline ends came to 9 bases. Looked up from germline, CDR1 is LNHNV and CDR2 is YYDKDF (reference sequence). CDR3 residues: CATSRGGRMNTEAFF. CDR3 nucleotide sequence: TGTGCCACCAGCAGAGGCGGTAGAATGAACACTGAAGCTTTCTTT.

The chain joins TRBV3-1 (or the pseudogene TRBV3-2) to TRBJ2-5; weak D call: TRBD2 (6 bases). The CDR3 loop spans 16 amino acids. V lost 2 bases and J 2 bases, leaving 15 bases between the germline ends. Germline CDR1 and CDR2: LGHDT and YNNKEL (reference sequence). CDR3 region: CASSQRVGSGQETQYF. CDR3 coding DNA: TGTGCCAGCAGCCAACGCGTTGGTAGCGGACAAGAGACCCAGTACTTC.

The V call is TRBV5-1, the J call TRBJ1-3; 9 bases align to TRBD1. Germline V lookup: CDR1 SGHRS, CDR2 YFSETQ. The CDR3 has 16 amino acids. Trimming at V came to 0 bases and at J to 0 bases, leaving 1 base not matched to a gene. The CDR3 is CASSLGGQGSGNTIYF. The CDR3 bases are TGCGCCAGCAGCTTGGGGGGACAGGGCTCTGGAAACACCATATATTTT.

This clone was detected only a few times. The chain has TRBV7-9 and TRBJ1-2; a weak D match, TRBD1 (5 bases). Per germline, CDR1 SEHNR and CDR2 FQNEAQ (reference sequence). With 1 base removed from V and 8 bases from J, the gap between germline ends came to 20 bases. The CDR3 loop spans 16 amino acids. CDR3 residues: CASSLDSRARVSGYTF. The CDR3, as DNA: TGTGCCAGCAGCTTAGATTCTAGGGCCAGGGTAAGCGGCTACACCTTC.

This chain links TRBV12-3 or TRBV12-4 with TRBJ1-1; D not resolved. The CDR3 has 12 residues. V was shortened by 3 bases and J by 10 bases, with 12 bases between the two germline ends. For the CDR3, the DNA is TGTGCCAGCAGTTTTTTTCCCGGAGGAGCTTTCTTT. This gives the protein CASSFFPGGAFF.

The chain recombines TRBV18 with TRBJ1-6, with D hard to call. The length of the CDR3 is 12 residues. Germline V CDR1 and CDR2: KGHSH, LQKENI. V lost 0 bases and J lost 10, with 4 bases in between. CDR3 nucleotides: TGTGCCAGCTCACCACCCCAATCACCCCTCCACTTT. It is translated as CASSPPQSPLHF.

This chain joins TRBV28 and TRBJ2-3; tentatively, D is TRBD2 (6 bases). Germline V gene lookup returns CDR1 MDHEN and CDR2 SYDVKM. Trimming removed 8 bases at V and 3 bases at J, with 15 bases between. The CDR3 covers 14 residues. This CDR3 reads CASSSRRGTDTQYF. In nucleotides, the CDR3 is TGTGCCAGCTCCTCCCGGCGGGGAACAGATACGCAGTATTTT.

This chain connects TRBV5-5 to TRBJ1-5, with 7 bases that match TRBD1. The CDR3 is made up of 18 amino acids. J lost 0 bases, V lost 0 bases, and 9 bases had no gene match. Germline CDR1 SGHKS, CDR2 YYEKEE (reference sequence). CDR3 loop: CASSLEDRGPVSNQPQHF. Written as DNA, the CDR3 is TGTGCCAGCAGCTTGGAAGATAGGGGGCCCGTTAGCAATCAGCCCCAGCATTTT.

The V call is TRBV12-3 or TRBV12-4, the J call TRBJ1-1; no definite D call. Trimming took off 3 bases at V and 11 bases at J, with 16 bases between the two ends. The CDR3 sequence is 13 residues long. The CDR3 loop is CASSFLGTERAFF. CDR3 nucleotide sequence: TGTGCCAGCAGTTTTTTGGGTACGGAGAGGGCTTTCTTT.

The rearrangement joins TRBV4-1 to TRBJ2-4; TRBD2 aligns across 8 bases. The CDR3 length is 16 residues. From germline, CDR1 is MGHRA and CDR2 YSYEKL. V lost 3 bases and J lost 1; bases outside the gene matches: 5. In DNA, the CDR3 is TGCGCCAGCAGCCAGAATAGCGGGGTGGCCAAAAACATTCAGTACTTC. Residues: CASSQNSGVAKNIQYF.

This clone was counted once. The CDR3 bases are TGTGCCAGCACAGGGACAGTCACTAGCACAGATACGCAGTATTTT. It yields the protein CASTGTVTSTDTQYF. The rearrangement joins TRBV28 to TRBJ2-3; 7 bases fit TRBD1. Germline lookup yields CDR1 MDHEN and CDR2 SYDVKM. J gave up 0 bases and V 7 bases, and 7 bases lay outside the gene matches. The CDR3 consists of 15 residues.

This chain joins TRBV6-1 and TRBJ2-3; D perhaps matches TRBD1 (6 bases). The CDR3 runs 15 residues. V was clipped by 0 bases and J by 5 bases, with 12 bases between them. Germline V gene sequence: CDR1 MNHNS, CDR2 SASEGT. The DNA of the CDR3 is TGTGCCAGCAGTGAAGCGGTAGGGGGTAGAGATACGCAGTATTTT. Translation: CASSEAVGGRDTQYF.

This clone was detected once. This chain connects TRBV28 to TRBJ2-7; 12 bases agree with TRBD2. Unmatched junction bases numbered 18, after V lost 8 bases and J lost 4 bases. Germline loops: CDR1 MDHEN, CDR2 SYDVKM. The CDR3 length is 18 residues. CDR3 sequence: CASAFRPRLAGDSYEQYF. The DNA for the CDR3 is TGTGCCAGCGCCTTTAGACCCAGACTAGCGGGAGATTCTTACGAGCAGTACTTC. The full variable domain, in which reference TRBV28 and TRBJ2-7 provide the parts outside the CDR3, is DVKVTQSSRYLVKRTGEKVFLECVQDMDHENMFWYRQDPGLGLRLIYFSYDVKMKEKGDIPEGYSVSREKKERFSLILESASTNQTSMYLCASAFRPRLAGDSYEQYFGPGTRLTVT.

The chain joins TRBV30 to TRBJ2-7; D remains ambiguous. The germline V gene has CDR1 GTSNPN and CDR2 SVGIG (reference sequence). This CDR3 is 15 amino acids long. Trimming left V 0 bases short and J 3 bases short, with 15 bases between. The CDR3 is CAWSVGGGSLYEQYF. CDR3 sequence (DNA): TGTGCCTGGAGTGTAGGCGGCGGAAGCCTCTACGAGCAGTACTTC.

Only a few counts were recorded for this clone. This chain links TRBV4-1 with TRBJ1-1; TRBD1 aligns across 12 bases. V lost 3 bases, J lost 0 bases, and 5 bases stayed unmatched. The germline V gene encodes CDR1 MGHRA and CDR2 YSYEKL. This CDR3 spans 17 amino acids. CDR3 sequence reads: CASSQSGTGGLNTEAFF. Here the CDR3 DNA reads TGCGCCAGCAGCCAGTCAGGGACAGGGGGCCTGAACACTGAAGCTTTCTTT.

The V and J genes are TRBV28 and TRBJ2-7, with 7 bases aligning to TRBD2. Looked up from germline, CDR1 is MDHEN and CDR2 is SYDVKM. The trim removed 7 bases at V and 12 bases at J, leaving 21 bases unmatched. This CDR3 is 15 amino acids long. CDR3 in amino acids: CASTPVDLAETEMYF. The CDR3 coding sequence is TGTGCCAGCACCCCCGTGGATCTAGCGGAGACAGAAATGTACTTC.